A selection of T cell receptor beta chains follows, all from one sample in a study of shared clonotypes between healthy human individuals. The data were produced by immunoSEQ multiplex PCR, yet TCRdb's version contains in-frame clones alone and is incomplete. The repertoire includes about 2.1 million clones, about 92% of them detected once, and 1.7% sits in the top ten. The sample consisted of naive CD8+ T cells from PBMCs. The origin of the receptors is a man aged 18 to 30 in good health. Some clones in this sample may be carry-over from other donors' samples. The CDR3 runs from the conserved cysteine through the conserved F or W.

>12|TRBJ1-1|TRBV2
CASSQEEGPQIF
>16|TRBJ2-5|TRBV30
CAWSGAHLRFQETQYF
>14|TRBJ2-5|TRBV19
CASSMDLEGETQYF
>19|TRBJ2-6|TRBV28
CASSLTQGRGSSGANVLTF
>15|TRBJ2-2|TRBV9
CASSGGPTNTGELFF
>11|TRBJ2-1|TRBV27
CASSFMNEQFF
>14|TRBJ2-7|TRBV28
CASSLFRVSYEQYF
>16|TRBJ1-1|TRBV27
CASSFTTGQGNTEAFF
>12|TRBJ2-3|TRBV27
CASSYPGDTQYF
>13|TRBJ1-2|TRBV27
CASSNGGIYGYTF
>17|TRBJ2-1|TRBV29-1
CRVRRASGESLGDEQFF
>17|TRBJ1-5|TRBV19
CASSMTTLAGGNQPQHF
>15|TRBJ2-1|TRBV18
CASSLEAGGQDEQFF
>13|TRBJ2-7|TRBV9
CASSPNLGGEQYF
>15|TRBJ2-3|TRBV27
CASTQRTSSTDTQYF
>12|TRBJ1-4|TRBV5-6
CASSLGGEKLFF
>15|TRBJ1-2|TRBV7-9
CASSPRDRPFYGYTF
>17|TRBJ2-1|TRBV2
CASSVARKLAGGVEQFF
>15|TRBJ1-1|TRBV19
CASSIPGAPTPEAFF
>13|TRBJ2-3|TRBV27
CASSLFPTDTQYF
>15|TRBJ2-7|TRBV4-2
CASSLGTSGTYEQYF
>16|TRBJ1-4|TRBV5-8
CASSGGQADPNEKLFF
>15|TRBJ2-7|TRBV28
CASSPWTENSYEQYF
>14|TRBJ1-1|TRBV19
CASSSNRGFTEAFF
>13|TRBJ1-5|TRBV19
CASSIAGIQPQHF
>14|TRBJ1-5|TRBV4-1
CASSQVRGAEPQHF
>14|TRBJ2-3|TRBV28
CASSYLAGTDTQYF
>14|TRBJ1-6|TRBV30
CAWKGIPYNSPLHF
>12|TRBJ2-5|TRBV7-9
CASSLGSETQYF
>13|TRBJ2-7|TRBV29-1
CSAGGAKDYEQYF
>13|TRBJ2-7|TRBV28
CATHGGAVYEQYF